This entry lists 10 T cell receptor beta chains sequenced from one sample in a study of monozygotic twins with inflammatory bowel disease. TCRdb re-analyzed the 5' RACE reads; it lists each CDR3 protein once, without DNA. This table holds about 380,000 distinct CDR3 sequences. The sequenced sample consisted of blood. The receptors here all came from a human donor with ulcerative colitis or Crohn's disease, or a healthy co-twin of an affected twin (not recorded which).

CDR3 protein: CASSLPVGTDTQYF. The rearrangement joins TRBV7-2 to TRBJ2-3; the D call from TCRdb, TRBD2, cannot be confirmed without DNA. CDR3 length equals 14 residues. The V gene's germline CDR1 is SGHTA and CDR2 FQGNSA.

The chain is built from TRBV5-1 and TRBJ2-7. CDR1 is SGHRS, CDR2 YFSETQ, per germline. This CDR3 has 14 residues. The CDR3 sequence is CASSLGASVDEQYF.

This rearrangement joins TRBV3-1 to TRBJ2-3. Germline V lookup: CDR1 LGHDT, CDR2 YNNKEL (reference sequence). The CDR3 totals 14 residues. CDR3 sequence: CASSLRPITDTQYF.

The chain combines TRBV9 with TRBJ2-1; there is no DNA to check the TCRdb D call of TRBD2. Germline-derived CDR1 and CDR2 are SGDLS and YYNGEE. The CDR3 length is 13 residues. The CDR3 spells CASSEGLANEQFF.

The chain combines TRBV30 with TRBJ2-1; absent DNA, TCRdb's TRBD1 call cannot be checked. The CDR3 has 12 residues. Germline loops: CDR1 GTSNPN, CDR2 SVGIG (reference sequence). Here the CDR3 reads CAWSVPPGEQFF.

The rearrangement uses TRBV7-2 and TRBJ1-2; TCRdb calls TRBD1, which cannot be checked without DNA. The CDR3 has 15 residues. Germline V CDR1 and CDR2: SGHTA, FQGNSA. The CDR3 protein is CASSLEKGAAYGYTF.

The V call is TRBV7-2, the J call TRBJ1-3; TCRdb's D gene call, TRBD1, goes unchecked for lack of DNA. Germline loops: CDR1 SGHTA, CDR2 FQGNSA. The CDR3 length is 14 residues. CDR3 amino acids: CASSLRGGGNTIYF. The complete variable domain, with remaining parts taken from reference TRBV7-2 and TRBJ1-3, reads GAGVSQSPSNKVTEKGKDVELRCDPISGHTALYWYRQSLGQGLEFLIYFQGNSAPDKSGLPSDRFSAERTGGSVSTLTIQRTQQEDSAVYLCASSLRGGGNTIYFGEGSWLTVV.

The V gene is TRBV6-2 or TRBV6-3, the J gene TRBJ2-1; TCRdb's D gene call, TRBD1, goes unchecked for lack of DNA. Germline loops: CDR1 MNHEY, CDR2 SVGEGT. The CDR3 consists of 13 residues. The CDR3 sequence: CASSPPVGAEQFF.

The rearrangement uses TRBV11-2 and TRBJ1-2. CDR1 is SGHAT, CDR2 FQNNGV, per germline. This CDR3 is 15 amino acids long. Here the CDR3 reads CASSLRPRADYGYTF. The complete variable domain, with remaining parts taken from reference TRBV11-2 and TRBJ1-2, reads EAGVAQSPRYKIIEKRQSVAFWCNPISGHATLYWYQQILGQGPKLLIQFQNNGVVDDSQLPKDRFSAERLKGVDSTLKIQPAKLEDSAVYLCASSLRPRADYGYTFGSGTRLTVV.

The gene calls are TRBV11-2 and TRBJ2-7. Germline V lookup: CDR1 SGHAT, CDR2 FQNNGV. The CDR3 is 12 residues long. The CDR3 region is CASSWSSYEQYF. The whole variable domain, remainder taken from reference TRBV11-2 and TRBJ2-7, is EAGVAQSPRYKIIEKRQSVAFWCNPISGHATLYWYQQILGQGPKLLIQFQNNGVVDDSQLPKDRFSAERLKGVDSTLKIQPAKLEDSAVYLCASSWSSYEQYFGPGTRLTVT.